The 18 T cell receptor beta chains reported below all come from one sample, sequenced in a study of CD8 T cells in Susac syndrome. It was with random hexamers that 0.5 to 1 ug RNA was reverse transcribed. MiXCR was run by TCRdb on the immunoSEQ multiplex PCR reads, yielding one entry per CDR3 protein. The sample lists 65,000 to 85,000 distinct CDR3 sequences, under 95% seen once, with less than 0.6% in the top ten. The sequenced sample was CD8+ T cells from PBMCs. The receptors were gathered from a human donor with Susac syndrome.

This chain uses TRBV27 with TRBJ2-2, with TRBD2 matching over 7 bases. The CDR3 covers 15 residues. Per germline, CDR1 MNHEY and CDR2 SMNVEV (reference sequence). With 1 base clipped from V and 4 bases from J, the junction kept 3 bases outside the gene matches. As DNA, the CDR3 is TGTGCCAGCAGTTTATTGGGGGGGGGCACCGGGGAGCTGTTTTTT. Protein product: CASSLLGGGTGELFF.

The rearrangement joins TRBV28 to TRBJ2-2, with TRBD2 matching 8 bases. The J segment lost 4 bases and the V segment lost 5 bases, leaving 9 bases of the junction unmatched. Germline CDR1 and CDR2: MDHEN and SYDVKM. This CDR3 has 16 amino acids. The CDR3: CASSRPGLAGTGELFF. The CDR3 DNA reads TGTGCCAGCAGTCGTCCCGGGCTAGCGGGCACCGGGGAGCTGTTTTTT.

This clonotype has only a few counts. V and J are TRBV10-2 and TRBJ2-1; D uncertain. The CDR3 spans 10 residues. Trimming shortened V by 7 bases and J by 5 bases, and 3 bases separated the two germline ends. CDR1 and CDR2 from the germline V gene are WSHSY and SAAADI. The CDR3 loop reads CASMNNEQFF. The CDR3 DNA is TGCGCCAGCATGAACAATGAGCAGTTCTTC.

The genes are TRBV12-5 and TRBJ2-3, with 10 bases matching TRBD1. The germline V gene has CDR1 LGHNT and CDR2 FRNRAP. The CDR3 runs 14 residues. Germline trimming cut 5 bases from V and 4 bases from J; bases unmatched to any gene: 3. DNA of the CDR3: TGTGCTAGTGGTCCGGGACAGGGGTCAGATACGCAGTATTTT. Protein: CASGPGQGSDTQYF.

This chain's CDR3 is CASSDGVFSPLHF. The CDR3 region has the DNA TGTGCCAGCAGTGATGGGGTCTTTTCACCCCTCCACTTT. The rearrangement joins TRBV25-1 to TRBJ1-6; D gene unclear. The CDR3 length is 13 residues. Trimming removed 3 bases from V and 9 bases from J, with 9 bases in between. Germline V CDR1 and CDR2: MGHDK, SYGVNS. The whole variable domain, remainder taken from reference TRBV25-1 and TRBJ1-6, is EADIYQTPRYLVIGTGKKITLECSQTMGHDKMYWYQQDPGMELHLIHYSYGVNSTEKGDLSSESTVSRIRTEHFPLTLESARPSHTSQYLCASSDGVFSPLHFGNGTRLTVT.

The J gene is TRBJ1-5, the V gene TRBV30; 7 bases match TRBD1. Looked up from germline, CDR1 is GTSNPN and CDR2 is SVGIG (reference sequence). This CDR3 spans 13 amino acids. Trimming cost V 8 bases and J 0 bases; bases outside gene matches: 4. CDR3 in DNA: TGTGCCGGACGACAGGGTAGCAATCAGCCCCAGCATTTT. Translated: CAGRQGSNQPQHF.

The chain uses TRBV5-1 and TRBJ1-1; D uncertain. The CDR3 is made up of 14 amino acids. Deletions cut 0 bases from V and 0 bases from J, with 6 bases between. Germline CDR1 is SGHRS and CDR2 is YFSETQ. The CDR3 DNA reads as TGCGCCAGCAGCTTGGGTCCCATGAACACTGAAGCTTTCTTT. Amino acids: CASSLGPMNTEAFF.

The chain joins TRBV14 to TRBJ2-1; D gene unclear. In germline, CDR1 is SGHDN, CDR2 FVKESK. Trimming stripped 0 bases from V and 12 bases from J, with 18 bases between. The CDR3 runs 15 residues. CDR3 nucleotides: TGTGCCAGCAGCCAAGAGAGAGGTACGCAGTCGGTGCAGTTCTTC. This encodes CASSQERGTQSVQFF.

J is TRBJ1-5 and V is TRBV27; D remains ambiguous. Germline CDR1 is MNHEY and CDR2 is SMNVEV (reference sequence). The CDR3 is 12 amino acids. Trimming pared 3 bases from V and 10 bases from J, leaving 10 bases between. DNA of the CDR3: TGTGCCAGCAGTTTTGCCGGCCGCCCCCAGCATTTT. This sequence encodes CASSFAGRPQHF.

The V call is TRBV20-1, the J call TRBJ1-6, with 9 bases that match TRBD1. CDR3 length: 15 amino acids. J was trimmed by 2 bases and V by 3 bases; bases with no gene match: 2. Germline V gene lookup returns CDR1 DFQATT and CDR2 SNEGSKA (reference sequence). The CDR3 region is CSARRTGAYNSPLHF. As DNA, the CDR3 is TGCAGTGCTAGGAGGACAGGGGCCTATAATTCACCCCTCCACTTT.

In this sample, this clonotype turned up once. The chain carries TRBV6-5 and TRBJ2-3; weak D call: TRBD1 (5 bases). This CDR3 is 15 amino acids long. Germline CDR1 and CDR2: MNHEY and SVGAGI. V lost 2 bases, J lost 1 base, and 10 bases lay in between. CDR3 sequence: CASSYGARGTDTQYF. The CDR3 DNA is TGTGCCAGCAGTTACGGAGCCAGGGGCACAGATACGCAGTATTTT.

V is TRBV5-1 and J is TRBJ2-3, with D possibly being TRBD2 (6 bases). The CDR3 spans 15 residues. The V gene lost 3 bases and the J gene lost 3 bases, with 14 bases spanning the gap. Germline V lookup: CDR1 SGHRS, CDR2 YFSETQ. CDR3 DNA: TGCGCCAGCAGCTCCGAGTCCGGGAGAACAGATACGCAGTATTTT. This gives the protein CASSSESGRTDTQYF.

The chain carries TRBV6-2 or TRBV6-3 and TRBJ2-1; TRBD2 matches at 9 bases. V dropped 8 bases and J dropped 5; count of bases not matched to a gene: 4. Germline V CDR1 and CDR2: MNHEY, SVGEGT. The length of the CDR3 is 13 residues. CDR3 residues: CASRASGDNEQFF. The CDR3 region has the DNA TGTGCCAGCCGGGCTAGCGGGGACAATGAGCAGTTCTTC.

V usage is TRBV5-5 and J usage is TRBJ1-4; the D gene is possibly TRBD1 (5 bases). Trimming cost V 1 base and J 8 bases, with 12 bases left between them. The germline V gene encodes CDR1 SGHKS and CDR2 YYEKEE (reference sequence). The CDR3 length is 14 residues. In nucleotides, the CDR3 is TGTGCCAGCAGCTTGCTGGCAGGGAAGGAAAAACTGTTTTTT. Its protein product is CASSLLAGKEKLFF. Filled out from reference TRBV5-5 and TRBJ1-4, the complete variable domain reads DAGVTQSPTHLIKTRGQQVTLRCSPISGHKSVSWYQQVLGQGPQFIFQYYEKEERGRGNFPDRFSARQFPNYSSELNVNALLLGDSALYLCASSLLAGKEKLFFGSGTQLSVL.

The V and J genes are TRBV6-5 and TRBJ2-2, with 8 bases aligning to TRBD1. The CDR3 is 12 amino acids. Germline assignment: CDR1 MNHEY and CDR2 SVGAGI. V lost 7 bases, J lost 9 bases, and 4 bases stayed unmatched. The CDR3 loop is CASTGQGRELFF. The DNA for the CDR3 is TGTGCCAGCACCGGACAGGGACGGGAGCTGTTTTTT.

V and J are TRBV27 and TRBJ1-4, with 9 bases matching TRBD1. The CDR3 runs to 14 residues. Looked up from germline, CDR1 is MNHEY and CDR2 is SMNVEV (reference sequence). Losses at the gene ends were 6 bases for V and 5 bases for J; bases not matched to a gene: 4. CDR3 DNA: TGTGCCAGCAGATGGGGACAGGGAAATGAAAAACTGTTTTTT. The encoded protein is CASRWGQGNEKLFF.

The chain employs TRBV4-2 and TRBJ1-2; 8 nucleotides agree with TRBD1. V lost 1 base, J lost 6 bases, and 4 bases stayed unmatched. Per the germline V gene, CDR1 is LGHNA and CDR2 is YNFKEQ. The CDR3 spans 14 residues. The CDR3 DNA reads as TGTGCCAGCAGCCAAGCAGGGGGCGACGATGGCTACACCTTC. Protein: CASSQAGGDDGYTF.

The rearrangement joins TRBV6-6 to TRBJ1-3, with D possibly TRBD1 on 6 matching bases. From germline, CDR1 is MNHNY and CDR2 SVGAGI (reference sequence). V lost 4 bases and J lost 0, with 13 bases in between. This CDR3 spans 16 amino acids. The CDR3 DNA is TGTGCCAGCAGTTCCGGACAGACCGTCTCTGGAAACACCATATATTTT. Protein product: CASSSGQTVSGNTIYF.